A few counts support the clone carrying this TCR beta chain. The V gene lost 6 bases and the J gene lost 7 bases, with 15 bases spanning the gap. This CDR3 is 13 amino acids long. CDR1 SQVTM and CDR2 ANQGSEA come from the germline V gene. This record comes from a study of T-cell reconstitution after alpha-beta-depleted transplantation in children. This sample's TCRbeta library carried unique molecular identifier barcodes. One entry per CDR3 protein results from TCRdb running MiXCR on the PCR reads. The data show roughly 300,000 distinct CDR3 sequences, with approximately 10% seen just once and 2% to 3% held by the top ten.

Sequencing was performed on PBMCs from the stem cell graft donor, taken from the stem cell graft. This clonotype was obtained from a human donor who donated a stem cell graft to a child with acute lymphoblastic leukemia. The chain uses TRBV29-1 and TRBJ2-2; D may be TRBD2 (5 bases). The CDR3 loop reads CSVESGKDGELFF. The CDR3 DNA is TGCAGCGTCGAATCCGGGAAGGACGGGGAGCTGTTTTTT.